This is a list of T cell receptor beta chains from one sample in a study of blood T cell repertoires in COVID-19. The repertoire was sequenced with immunoSEQ multiplex PCR; TCRdb's copy has only in-frame clones and lacks some. The sample lists tens of thousands of clones; 85% were seen once. The material sequenced was peripheral blood. The receptors derive from a human donor in a cohort sampled during active COVID-19. Each CDR3 is given with its conserved first and last residue. The D gene is left open where the match is weak. Some rows have no size entry. The others give once, few or many, or a class for an expanded clone.

>TRBD2|TRBV18|-|TRBJ2-3
CASSPQTSGSGADTQYF
TGTGCCAGCTCACCACAAACTAGCGGGAGTGGTGCAGATACGCAGTATTTT
>TRBD2|TRBV28|-|TRBJ2-1
CASKTSGRSHNEQFF
TGTGCCAGCAAAACTAGCGGGAGGTCCCACAATGAGCAGTTCTTC
>TRBD2|TRBV10-1|-|TRBJ2-5
CASSESPAGGGQETQYF
TGCGCCAGCAGTGAGTCTCCAGCGGGAGGGGGGCAAGAGACCCAGTACTTC
>-|TRBV5-4|-|TRBJ1-2
CASSLDPRGVGYGYTF
TGTGCCAGCAGCTTGGACCCCCGGGGGGTGGGCTATGGCTACACCTTC
>TRBD2|TRBV28|-|TRBJ2-7
CASSLGSSGGYEQYF
TGTGCCAGCAGTCTTGGGTCTAGCGGGGGGTACGAGCAGTACTTC
>TRBD2|TRBV9|-|TRBJ2-5
CASSAGTSGRVGETQYF
TGTGCCAGCAGCGCCGGGACTAGCGGGAGAGTGGGAGAGACCCAGTACTTC
>TRBD2|TRBV28|few|TRBJ2-1
CASSPWTGTSGGEQFF
TGTGCCAGCAGTCCGTGGACCGGGACTAGTGGGGGTGAGCAGTTCTTC
>TRBD2|TRBV6-2/TRBV6-3|-|TRBJ2-3
CASSYTWTSGRIDTQYF
TGTGCCAGCAGTTACACCTGGACTAGCGGGAGAATTGATACGCAGTATTTT
>-|TRBV5-4|-|TRBJ2-1
CASSPSGGAPLYNEQFF
TGTGCCAGCAGCCCATCAGGTGGTGCACCCTTATACAATGAGCAGTTCTTC
>-|TRBV10-1|-|TRBJ2-1
CASSGAGSSYNEQFF
TGCGCCAGCAGTGGGGCGGGAAGCTCCTACAATGAGCAGTTCTTC
>-|TRBV27|-|TRBJ2-7
CASSVSGSYEQYF
TGTGCCAGCAGTGTAAGCGGCTCCTACGAGCAGTACTTC
>TRBD1|TRBV9|-|TRBJ2-2
CASSVVGQGGTGELFF
TGTGCCAGCAGCGTAGTAGGACAGGGCGGAACCGGGGAGCTGTTTTTT
>TRBD1|TRBV2|-|TRBJ2-5
CASSAPGQGRGTQYF
TGTGCCAGCAGCGCCCCGGGACAGGGGAGGGGGACCCAGTACTTC
>TRBD1|TRBV7-9|-|TRBJ1-1
CASRGQGADGMNTEAFF
TGTGCCAGCAGAGGACAGGGGGCGGACGGGATGAACACTGAAGCTTTCTTT
>TRBD1|TRBV28|-|TRBJ2-7
CASRTPSGTGSSYEQYF
TGTGCCAGCAGAACCCCCTCGGGGACAGGTTCCTCCTACGAGCAGTACTTC
>-|TRBV5-1|-|TRBJ1-1
CASSLLGGGTEAFF
TGCGCCAGCAGCTTGCTAGGTGGTGGCACTGAAGCTTTCTTT
>-|TRBV5-8|-|TRBJ2-2
CASSLAGLNTGELFF
TGTGCCAGCAGCTTAGCGGGCCTTAACACCGGGGAGCTGTTTTTT
>-|TRBV2|-|TRBJ2-7
CASSEFRREGAGPSSHEQYF
TGTGCCAGCAGTGAATTCCGACGAGAGGGTGCGGGCCCCAGCTCCCACGAGCAGTACTTC
>-|TRBV20-1|-|TRBJ1-2
CSARSGEGYTF
TGCAGTGCTAGATCGGGGGAGGGCTACACCTTC
>TRBD2|TRBV4-3|-|TRBJ2-2
CASRSGRSTGELFF
TGCGCCAGCCGTAGCGGGAGAAGCACCGGGGAGCTGTTTTTT
>TRBD2|TRBV27|-|TRBJ2-3
CASSFGLAGGPGPSTQYF
TGTGCCAGCAGTTTCGGACTAGCGGGAGGGCCGGGTCCAAGTACGCAGTATTTT
>TRBD2|TRBV7-3|-|TRBJ2-2
CASSSLPTSGRPNTGELFF
TGTGCCAGCAGCTCCCTCCCGACTAGCGGGAGGCCAAACACCGGGGAGCTGTTTTTT
>-|TRBV30|-|TRBJ1-5
CAWSEWAGVFDSNQPQHF
TGTGCCTGGAGTGAATGGGCAGGGGTTTTCGATAGCAATCAGCCCCAGCATTTT
>TRBD2|TRBV7-2|-|TRBJ2-1
CASSERLASNEQFF
TGTGCCAGCAGCGAGAGACTAGCTAGCAATGAGCAGTTCTTC
>-|TRBV5-1|-|TRBJ2-1
CASSPLENEQFF
TGCGCCAGCAGCCCATTAGAAAATGAGCAGTTCTTC
>TRBD1|TRBV28|-|TRBJ2-3
CASSLLTSGDRADTQYF
TGTGCCAGCAGTCTCCTCACAAGTGGGGACAGGGCAGATACGCAGTATTTT
>-|TRBV10-3|-|TRBJ1-2
CAISETGNYGYTF
TGTGCCATCAGTGAGACCGGTAACTATGGCTACACCTTC
>TRBD2|TRBV4-3|-|TRBJ2-2
CASSQDVASGASGELFF
TGCGCCAGCAGCCAAGATGTGGCTAGCGGTGCCTCCGGGGAGCTGTTTTTT
>TRBD1|TRBV5-6|-|TRBJ2-3
CASSSGQGSTDTQYF
TGTGCCAGCAGCTCAGGACAGGGAAGCACAGATACGCAGTATTTT
>TRBD1|TRBV7-8|-|TRBJ2-7
CASSRDRDYEQYF
TGTGCCAGCAGCCGGGACAGGGACTACGAGCAGTACTTC
>TRBD1|TRBV4-1|-|TRBJ1-1
CASSHDTGGTEAFF
TGCGCCAGCAGCCACGATACAGGGGGCACTGAAGCTTTCTTT
>-|TRBV6-4|once|TRBJ1-6
CASSQQGRSPLHF
TGTGCCAGCAGTCAACAGGGCCGATCACCCCTCCACTTT
>TRBD1|TRBV4-1|-|TRBJ1-2
CASSQEVGTGGYGYTF
TGCGCCAGCAGCCAAGAAGTTGGGACAGGGGGATATGGCTACACCTTC
>TRBD1|TRBV5-1|-|TRBJ2-3
CASSLDRGSSDTQYF
TGCGCCAGCAGCTTGGACAGGGGGTCCTCAGATACGCAGTATTTT
>TRBD2|TRBV14|-|TRBJ2-1
CASSQGLANNEQFF
TGTGCCAGCAGCCAGGGACTAGCGAACAATGAGCAGTTCTTC
>-|TRBV7-2|-|TRBJ2-2
CASSPPPGSTGELFF
TGTGCCAGCAGCCCCCCACCGGGGAGCACCGGGGAGCTGTTTTTT
>-|TRBV4-2|few|TRBJ1-5
CASSQEGGKWDQPQHF
TGTGCCAGCAGCCAAGAGGGAGGGAAGTGGGATCAGCCCCAGCATTTT
>TRBD2|TRBV18|once|TRBJ2-3
CASSPTPASGSTDTQYF
TGTGCCAGCTCACCAACACCGGCTAGCGGTAGCACAGATACGCAGTATTTT
>TRBD2|TRBV10-1|-|TRBJ2-3
CASSPGTSNRLGTQYF
TGCGCCAGCAGCCCCGGGACTAGCAACCGCCTCGGTACGCAGTATTTT
>-|TRBV4-1|-|TRBJ1-1
CASSPRALNTEAFF
TGCGCCAGCAGCCCTAGAGCCTTAAACACTGAAGCTTTCTTT
>TRBD1|TRBV30|once|TRBJ2-4
CAWSIPGQGKNIQYF
TGTGCCTGGAGTATTCCGGGACAGGGAAAAAACATTCAGTACTTC
>TRBD2|TRBV5-1|-|TRBJ2-1
CASSLVAGGDWNEQFF
TGCGCCAGCAGCTTGGTGGCGGGAGGAGATTGGAATGAGCAGTTCTTC
>-|TRBV28|-|TRBJ2-5
CATMRGGRTETQYF
TGTGCCACAATGAGGGGGGGTAGAACAGAGACCCAGTACTTC
>-|TRBV14|-|TRBJ2-1
CASSRSPMAEFSYNEQFF
TGTGCCAGCAGCCGCTCCCCCATGGCGGAGTTCTCCTACAATGAGCAGTTCTTC
>TRBD2|TRBV7-9|-|TRBJ2-7
CASTGLAGAEQYF
TGTGCCAGCACAGGACTAGCGGGAGCTGAGCAGTACTTC
>TRBD1|TRBV5-4|-|TRBJ2-1
CASSSRDRAYNEQFF
TGTGCCAGCAGCTCCCGGGACAGGGCCTACAATGAGCAGTTCTTC
>-|TRBV5-5|-|TRBJ2-5
CASSPTGRGQETQYF
TGTGCCAGCAGCCCCACCGGAAGGGGTCAAGAGACCCAGTACTTC
>TRBD1|TRBV7-2|-|TRBJ1-5
CASSRNVIQGGNQPQHF
TGTGCCAGCAGCCGTAACGTTATACAGGGGGGCAATCAGCCCCAGCATTTT
>-|TRBV15|few|TRBJ1-1
CATTLERTMNTEAFF
TGTGCCACCACCTTGGAGAGAACCATGAACACTGAAGCTTTCTTT
>TRBD2|TRBV7-8|-|TRBJ2-5
CASSQGLAGGQETQYF
TGTGCCAGCAGCCAGGGACTAGCGGGAGGGCAAGAGACCCAGTACTTC
>-|TRBV28|-|TRBJ1-2
CASSLSEVNYGYTF
TGTGCCAGCAGTTTATCCGAGGTCAACTATGGCTACACCTTC
>-|TRBV29-1|-|TRBJ1-1
CSSAREGRTEAFF
TGCAGCTCCGCACGAGAGGGGAGGACTGAAGCTTTCTTT